This TCR beta chain was found in a study of blood T cell repertoires in COVID-19. Looking at the study overall: The United States, Italy and Spain were the sources of the acute and convalescent COVID-19 samples. Sources were T cells, B-cell-depleted T cells, or PBMCs; the material itself was cDNA or gDNA.

As originally analysed: Using reference gene primer amplification, nucleated cell counts were estimated. Profiled with immunoSEQ multiplex PCR; TCRdb holds only in-frame clones, not every one. V and J calls and clone size follow that table, whereas D and trimming were derived from the DNA. The data show some 230,000 clones, about 85% seen once. CDR1 LNHNV and CDR2 YYDKDF come from the germline V gene (reference sequence). The V and J ends lost 5 bases and 5 bases respectively, with 15 bases between them. This CDR3 has 14 amino acids. The sample was peripheral blood. This sequence was found in a woman in her sixties who had recovered from COVID-19. The rearrangement links TRBV15 to TRBJ1-2; D uncertain. CDR3 bases: TGTGCCACCAGCCGGGTCAGTCGTAATTATGGCTACACCTTC. It yields the protein CATSRVSRNYGYTF.